This T cell receptor (beta chain) was captured by sequencing in a study of human T cells and chemical hapten exposure. Regarding the study as a whole: Patch test score rose with PT1 expanded TCR count, significant at thresholds 8, 16 and 32, not 4. Relative to controls, expanded TCRs formed significantly more large CDR3 similarity clusters.

TCRdb reanalysed the RACE reads using MiXCR and keeps one entry per CDR3 protein. The repertoire consists of approximately 400,000 distinct CDR3 sequences, with 4% to 6% occurring once and the leading ten covering approximately 2.8%. Details on this clonotype: Its antigen is not known.

The time point is: pre-sensitization, week 0. Treatment: therapeutic diphenylcyclopropenone sensitization with weekly scalp DPC. V gave up 7 bases and J gave up 0 bases, with 28 bases separating them. The CDR3 has 20 amino acids. Germline CDR1 reads MNHNS; CDR2 reads SASEGT. J is TRBJ2-1 and V is TRBV6-1; the D gene could be TRBD1 or TRBD2 (7 bases each). The sample was whole blood, taken in connection with sensitization to the hapten diphenylcyclopropenone (DPC). This clonotype was obtained from a woman between 45 and 65 years old with alopecia areata. Some clones in this sample may be carry-over from other donors' samples. CDR3 protein: CASTQGGVSPYRDSYNEQFF. CDR3 DNA: TGTGCCAGCACCCAGGGGGGGGTTTCACCCTACAGGGACTCCTACAATGAGCAGTTCTTC.